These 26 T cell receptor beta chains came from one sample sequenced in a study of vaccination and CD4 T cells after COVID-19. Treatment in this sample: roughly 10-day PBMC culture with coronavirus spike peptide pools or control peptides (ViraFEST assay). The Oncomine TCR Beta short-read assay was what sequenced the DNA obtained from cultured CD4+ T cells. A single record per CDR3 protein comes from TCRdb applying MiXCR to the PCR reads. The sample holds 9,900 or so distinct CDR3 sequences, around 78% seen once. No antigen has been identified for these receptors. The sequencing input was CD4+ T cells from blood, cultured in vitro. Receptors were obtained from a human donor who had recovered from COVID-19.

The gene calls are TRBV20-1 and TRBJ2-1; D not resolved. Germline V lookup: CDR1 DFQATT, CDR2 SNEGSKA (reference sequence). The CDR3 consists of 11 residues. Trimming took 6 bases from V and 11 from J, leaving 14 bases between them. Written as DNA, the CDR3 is TGCAGTGCAAACCTCGGTGAAAAGCAGTTCTTC. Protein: CSANLGEKQFF.

CDR3 loop: CSARVRSSTYF. CDR3 DNA sequence: TGCAGTGCTAGAGTAAGGAGTTCAACGTACTTC. The chain joins TRBV20-1 to TRBJ2-7; D is ambiguous. The CDR3 extends over 11 amino acids. Trimming shortened V by 1 base and J by 12 bases, and 13 bases separated the two germline ends. Per the germline V gene, CDR1 is DFQATT and CDR2 is SNEGSKA (reference sequence).

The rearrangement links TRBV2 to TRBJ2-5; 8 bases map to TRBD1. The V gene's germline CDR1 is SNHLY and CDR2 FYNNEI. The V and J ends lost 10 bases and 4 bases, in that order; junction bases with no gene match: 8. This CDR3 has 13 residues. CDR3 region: CANRQGILETQYF. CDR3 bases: TGTGCCAACCGACAGGGGATTTTAGAGACCCAGTACTTC.

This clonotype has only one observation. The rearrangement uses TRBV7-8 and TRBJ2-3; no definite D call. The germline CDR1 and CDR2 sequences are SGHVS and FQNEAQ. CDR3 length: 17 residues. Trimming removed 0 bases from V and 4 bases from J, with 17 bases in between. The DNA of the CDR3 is TGTGCCAGCAGCTTAGCCCCCGGGCAGGACCGCGCAGATACGCAGTATTTT. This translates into CASSLAPGQDRADTQYF.

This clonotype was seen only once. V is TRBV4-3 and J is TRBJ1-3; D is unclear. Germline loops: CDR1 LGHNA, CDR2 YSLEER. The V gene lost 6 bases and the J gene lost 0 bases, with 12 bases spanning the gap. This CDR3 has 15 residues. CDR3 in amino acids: CASRPSSVSGNTIYF. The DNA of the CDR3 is TGCGCCAGCAGACCATCTTCGGTCTCTGGAAACACCATATATTTT.

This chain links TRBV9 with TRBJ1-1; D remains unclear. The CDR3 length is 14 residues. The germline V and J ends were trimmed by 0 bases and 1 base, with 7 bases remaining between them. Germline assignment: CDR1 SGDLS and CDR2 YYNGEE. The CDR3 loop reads CASSVDVGNTEAFF. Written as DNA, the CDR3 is TGTGCCAGCAGCGTAGATGTGGGGAACACTGAAGCTTTCTTT.

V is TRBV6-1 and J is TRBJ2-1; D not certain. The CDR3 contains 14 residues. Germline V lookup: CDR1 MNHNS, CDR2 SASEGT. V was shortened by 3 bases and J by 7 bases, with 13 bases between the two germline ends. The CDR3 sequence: CASSEGKLLNEQFF. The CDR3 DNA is TGTGCCAGCAGTGAGGGGAAACTTCTAAATGAGCAGTTCTTC.

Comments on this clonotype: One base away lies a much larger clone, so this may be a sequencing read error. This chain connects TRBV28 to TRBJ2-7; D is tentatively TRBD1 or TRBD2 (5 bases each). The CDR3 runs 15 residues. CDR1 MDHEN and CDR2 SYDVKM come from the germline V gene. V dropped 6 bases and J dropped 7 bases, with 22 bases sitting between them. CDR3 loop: CASRRDGTALREQYF. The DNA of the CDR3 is TGTGCCAGCAGAAGAGATGGGACGGCCCTACGTGAGCAGTACTTC.

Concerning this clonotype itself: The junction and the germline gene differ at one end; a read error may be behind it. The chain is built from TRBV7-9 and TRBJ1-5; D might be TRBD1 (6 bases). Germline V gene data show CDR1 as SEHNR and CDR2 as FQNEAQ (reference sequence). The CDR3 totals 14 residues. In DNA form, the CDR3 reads TGTGCCAGCACAACAGGGTATAGCAATCAGTCCCAGCATTTT. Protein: CASTTGYSNQSQHF.

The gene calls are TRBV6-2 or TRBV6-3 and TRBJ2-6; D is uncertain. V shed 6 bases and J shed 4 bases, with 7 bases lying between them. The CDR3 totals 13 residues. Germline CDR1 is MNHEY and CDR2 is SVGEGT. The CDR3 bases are TGTGCCAGCAGATCTTCCGGGGCCAACGTCCTGACTTTC. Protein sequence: CASRSSGANVLTF.

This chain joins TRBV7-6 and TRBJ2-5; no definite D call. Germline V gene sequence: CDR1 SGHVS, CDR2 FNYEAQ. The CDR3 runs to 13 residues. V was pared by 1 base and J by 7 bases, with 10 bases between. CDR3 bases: TGTGCCAGCAGCTTAGAATCGAAGGGGACCCAGTACTTC. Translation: CASSLESKGTQYF. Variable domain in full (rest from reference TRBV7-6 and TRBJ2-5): GAGVSQSPRYKVTKRGQDVALRCDPISGHVSLYWYRQALGQGPEFLTYFNYEAQQDKSGLPNDRFSAERPEGSISTLTIQRTEQRDSAMYRCASSLESKGTQYFGPGTRLLVL.

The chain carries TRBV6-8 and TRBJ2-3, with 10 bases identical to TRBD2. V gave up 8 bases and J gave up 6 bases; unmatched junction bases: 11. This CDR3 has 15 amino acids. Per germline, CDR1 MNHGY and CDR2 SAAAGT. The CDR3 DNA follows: TGTGCCAGCGATCAATCATGGACTAGCGGCGATACGCAGTATTTT. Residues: CASDQSWTSGDTQYF.

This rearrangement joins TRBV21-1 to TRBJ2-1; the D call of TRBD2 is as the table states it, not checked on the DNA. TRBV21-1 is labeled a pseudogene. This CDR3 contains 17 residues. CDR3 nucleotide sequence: TGTGCCAGCAGCAAAAGGTTTCGGGAGGGACGGCGGGCTGAGCAGTTCTTC. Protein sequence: CASSKRFREGRRAEQFF.

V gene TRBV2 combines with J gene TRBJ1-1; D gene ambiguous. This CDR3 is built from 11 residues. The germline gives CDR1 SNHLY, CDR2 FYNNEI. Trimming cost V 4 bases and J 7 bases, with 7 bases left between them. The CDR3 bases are TGTGCCAGCAGTGTCAGCCGTGAAGCTTTCTTT. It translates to CASSVSREAFF.

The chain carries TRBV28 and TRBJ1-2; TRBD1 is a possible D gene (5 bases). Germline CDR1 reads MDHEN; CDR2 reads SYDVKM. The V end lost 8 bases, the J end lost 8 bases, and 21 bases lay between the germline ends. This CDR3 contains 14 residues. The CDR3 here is CASGIQVGFEGYTF. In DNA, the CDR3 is TGTGCCAGCGGAATACAGGTGGGGTTCGAGGGCTACACCTTC.

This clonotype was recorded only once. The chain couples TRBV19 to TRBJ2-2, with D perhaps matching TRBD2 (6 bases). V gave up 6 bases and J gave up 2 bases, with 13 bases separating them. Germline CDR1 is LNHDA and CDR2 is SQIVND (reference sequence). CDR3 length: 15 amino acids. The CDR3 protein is CASRIRELNTGELFF. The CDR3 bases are TGTGCCAGTAGGATCCGGGAGCTCAACACCGGGGAGCTGTTTTTT.

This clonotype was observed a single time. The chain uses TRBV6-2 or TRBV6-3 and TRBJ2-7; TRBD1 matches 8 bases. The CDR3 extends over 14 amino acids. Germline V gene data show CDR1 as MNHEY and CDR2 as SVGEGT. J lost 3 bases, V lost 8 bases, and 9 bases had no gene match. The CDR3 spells CASRNRDRNYEQYF. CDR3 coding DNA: TGTGCCAGCCGAAACCGGGACAGGAACTACGAGCAGTACTTC.

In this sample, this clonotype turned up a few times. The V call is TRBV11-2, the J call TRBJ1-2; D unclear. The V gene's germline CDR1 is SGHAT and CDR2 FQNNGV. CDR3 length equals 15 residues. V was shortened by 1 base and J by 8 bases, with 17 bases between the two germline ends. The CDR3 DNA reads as TGTGCCAGCAGCTTAGGAGGAGGCTCAACGAGGGGCTACACCTTC. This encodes CASSLGGGSTRGYTF.

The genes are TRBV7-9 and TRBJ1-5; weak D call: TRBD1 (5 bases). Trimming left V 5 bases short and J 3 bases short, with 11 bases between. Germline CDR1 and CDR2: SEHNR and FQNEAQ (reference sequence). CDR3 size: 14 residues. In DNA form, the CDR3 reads TGTGCCAGCAGCAGCCGGGACCTCAATCAGCCCCAGCATTTT. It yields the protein CASSSRDLNQPQHF. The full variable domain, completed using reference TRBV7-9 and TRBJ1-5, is DTGVSQNPRHKITKRGQNVTFRCDPISEHNRLYWYRQTLGQGPEFLTYFQNEAQLEKSRLLSDRFSAERPKGSFSTLEIQRTEQGDSAMYLCASSSRDLNQPQHFGDGTRLSIL.

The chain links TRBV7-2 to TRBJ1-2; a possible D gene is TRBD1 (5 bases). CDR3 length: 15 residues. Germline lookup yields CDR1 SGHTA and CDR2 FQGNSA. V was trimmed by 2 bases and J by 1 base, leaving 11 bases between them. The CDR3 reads CASSLSSGGNYGYTF. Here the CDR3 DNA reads TGTGCCAGCAGCTTAAGCTCTGGGGGTAACTATGGCTACACCTTC. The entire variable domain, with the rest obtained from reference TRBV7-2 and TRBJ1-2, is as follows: GAGVSQSPSNKVTEKGKDVELRCDPISGHTALYWYRQSLGQGLEFLIYFQGNSAPDKSGLPSDRFSAERTGGSVSTLTIQRTQQEDSAVYLCASSLSSGGNYGYTFGSGTRLTVV.

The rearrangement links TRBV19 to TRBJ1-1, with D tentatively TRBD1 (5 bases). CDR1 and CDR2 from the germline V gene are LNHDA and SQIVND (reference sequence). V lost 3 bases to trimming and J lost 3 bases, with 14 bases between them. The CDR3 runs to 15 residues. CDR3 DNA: TGTGCCAGTAGTATCGGACGGCTGGGGGACACTGAAGCTTTCTTT. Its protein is CASSIGRLGDTEAFF.

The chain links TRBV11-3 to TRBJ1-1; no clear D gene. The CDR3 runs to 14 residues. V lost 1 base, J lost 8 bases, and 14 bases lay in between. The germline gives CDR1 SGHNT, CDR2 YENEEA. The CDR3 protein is CASSLAFPEGEAFF. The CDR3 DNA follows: TGTGCCAGCAGCTTAGCGTTCCCCGAGGGCGAAGCTTTCTTT.

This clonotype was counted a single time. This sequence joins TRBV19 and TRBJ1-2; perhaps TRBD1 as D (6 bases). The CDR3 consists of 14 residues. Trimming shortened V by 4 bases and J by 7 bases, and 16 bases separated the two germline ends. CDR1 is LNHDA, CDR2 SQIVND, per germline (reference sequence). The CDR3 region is CASSNNRVRRGYTF. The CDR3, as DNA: TGTGCCAGTAGTAACAACAGGGTAAGACGTGGCTACACCTTC.

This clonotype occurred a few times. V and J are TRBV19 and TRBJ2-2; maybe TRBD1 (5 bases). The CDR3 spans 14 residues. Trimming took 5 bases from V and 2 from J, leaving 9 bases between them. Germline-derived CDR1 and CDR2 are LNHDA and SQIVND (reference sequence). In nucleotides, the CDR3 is TGTGCCAGTAGTGCACAGGTTAACACCGGGGAGCTGTTTTTT. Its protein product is CASSAQVNTGELFF.

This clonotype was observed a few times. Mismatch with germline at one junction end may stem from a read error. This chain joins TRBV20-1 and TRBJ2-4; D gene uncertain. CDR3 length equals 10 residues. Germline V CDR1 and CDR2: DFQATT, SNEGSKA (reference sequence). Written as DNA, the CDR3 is TGCAGTGCGGAAGCCGGCCGTGCGGACTTC. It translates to CSAEAGRADF.

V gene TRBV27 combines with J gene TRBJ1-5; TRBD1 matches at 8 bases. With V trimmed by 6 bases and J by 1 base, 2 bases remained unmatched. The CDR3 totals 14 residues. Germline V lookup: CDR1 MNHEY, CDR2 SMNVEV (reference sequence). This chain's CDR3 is CASSPGGSNQPQHF. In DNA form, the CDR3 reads TGTGCCAGCAGCCCAGGGGGCAGCAATCAGCCCCAGCATTTT.